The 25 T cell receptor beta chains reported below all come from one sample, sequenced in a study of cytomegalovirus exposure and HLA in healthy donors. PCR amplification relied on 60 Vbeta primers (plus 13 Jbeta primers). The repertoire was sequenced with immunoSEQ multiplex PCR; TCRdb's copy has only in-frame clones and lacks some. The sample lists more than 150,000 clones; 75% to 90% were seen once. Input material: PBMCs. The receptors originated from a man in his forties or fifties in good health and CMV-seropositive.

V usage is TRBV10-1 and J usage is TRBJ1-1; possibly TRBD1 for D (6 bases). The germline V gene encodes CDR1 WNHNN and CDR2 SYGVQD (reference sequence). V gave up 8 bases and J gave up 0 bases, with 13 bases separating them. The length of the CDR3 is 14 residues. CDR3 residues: CASSRDILNTEAFF. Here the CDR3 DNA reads TGCGCCAGCTCCCGGGACATTTTGAACACTGAAGCTTTCTTT.

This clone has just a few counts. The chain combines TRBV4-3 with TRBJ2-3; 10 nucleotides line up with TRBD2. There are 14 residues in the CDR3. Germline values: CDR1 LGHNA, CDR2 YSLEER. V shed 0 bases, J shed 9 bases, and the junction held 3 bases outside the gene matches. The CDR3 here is CASSQEQRGGTQYF. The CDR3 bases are TGCGCCAGCAGCCAAGAACAGCGGGGGGGCACGCAGTATTTT.

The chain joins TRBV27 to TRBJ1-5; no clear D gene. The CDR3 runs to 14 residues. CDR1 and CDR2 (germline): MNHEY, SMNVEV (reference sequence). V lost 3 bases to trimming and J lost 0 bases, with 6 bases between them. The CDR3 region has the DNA TGTGCCAGCAGTTTTTCCAGTAGCAATCAGCCCCAGCATTTT. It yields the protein CASSFSSSNQPQHF.

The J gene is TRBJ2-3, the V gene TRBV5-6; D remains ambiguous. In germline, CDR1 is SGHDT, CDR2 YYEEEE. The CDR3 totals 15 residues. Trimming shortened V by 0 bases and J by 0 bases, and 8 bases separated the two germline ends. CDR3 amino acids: CASSLVGQSTDTQYF. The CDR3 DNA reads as TGTGCCAGCAGCTTGGTTGGGCAGAGCACAGATACGCAGTATTTT.

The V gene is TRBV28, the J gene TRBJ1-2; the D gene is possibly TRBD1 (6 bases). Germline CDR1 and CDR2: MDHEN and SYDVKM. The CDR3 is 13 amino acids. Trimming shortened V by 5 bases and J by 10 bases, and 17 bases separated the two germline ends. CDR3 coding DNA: TGTGCCAGCAGTCAACCAGGGGCTGTGGACTACACCTTC. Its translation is CASSQPGAVDYTF.

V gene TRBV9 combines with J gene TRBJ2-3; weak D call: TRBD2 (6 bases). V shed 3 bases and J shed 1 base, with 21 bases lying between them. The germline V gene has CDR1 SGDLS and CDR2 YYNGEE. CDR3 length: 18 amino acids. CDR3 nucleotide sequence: TGTGCCAGCAGCGCGGGACTCCGGGGAGAGCGGGGCACAGATACGCAGTATTTT. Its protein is CASSAGLRGERGTDTQYF.

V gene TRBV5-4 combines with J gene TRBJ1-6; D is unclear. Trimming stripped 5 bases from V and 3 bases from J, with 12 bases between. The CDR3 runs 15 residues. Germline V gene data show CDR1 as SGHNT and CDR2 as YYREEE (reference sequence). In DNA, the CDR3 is TGTGCCAGCAGACGGGATCTGGTCTATAATTCACCCCTCCACTTT. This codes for CASRRDLVYNSPLHF.

In nucleotides, the CDR3 is TGTGCCACCAGCAGATGGGCCAAGGACAATGAGCAGTTCTTC. Encoded protein: CATSRWAKDNEQFF. The genes are TRBV15 and TRBJ2-1; D remains ambiguous. This CDR3 spans 14 amino acids. Germline loops: CDR1 LNHNV, CDR2 YYDKDF (reference sequence). Trimming shortened V by 2 bases and J by 5 bases, and 10 bases separated the two germline ends.

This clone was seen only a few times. In DNA form, the CDR3 reads TGTGCCAGCAGTAGGACAGGGCAAGAGACCCAGTACTTC. This codes for CASSRTGQETQYF. The gene calls are TRBV6-6 and TRBJ2-5; 8 bases map to TRBD1. The germline V gene has CDR1 MNHNY and CDR2 SVGAGI (reference sequence). This CDR3 spans 13 amino acids. V lost 5 bases, J lost 2 bases, and 1 base stayed unmatched.

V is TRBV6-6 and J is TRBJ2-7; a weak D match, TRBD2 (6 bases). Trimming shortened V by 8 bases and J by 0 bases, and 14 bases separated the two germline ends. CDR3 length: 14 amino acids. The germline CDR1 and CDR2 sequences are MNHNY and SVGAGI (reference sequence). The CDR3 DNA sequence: TGTGCCAGCCGAGGGAGGCAGGCCTCCTACGAGCAGTACTTC. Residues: CASRGRQASYEQYF.

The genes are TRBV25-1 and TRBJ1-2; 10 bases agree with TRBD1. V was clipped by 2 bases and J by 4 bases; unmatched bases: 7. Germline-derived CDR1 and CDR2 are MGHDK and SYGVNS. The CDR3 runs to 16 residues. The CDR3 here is CASSEQTGGAIYGYTF. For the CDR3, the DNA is TGTGCCAGCAGTGAACAGACAGGGGGCGCGATCTATGGCTACACCTTC.

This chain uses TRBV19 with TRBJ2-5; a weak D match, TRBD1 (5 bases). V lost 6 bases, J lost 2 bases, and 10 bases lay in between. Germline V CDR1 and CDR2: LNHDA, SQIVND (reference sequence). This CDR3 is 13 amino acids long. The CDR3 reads CASSPGIQETQYF. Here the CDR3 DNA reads TGTGCCAGTAGCCCAGGGATTCAAGAGACCCAGTACTTC.

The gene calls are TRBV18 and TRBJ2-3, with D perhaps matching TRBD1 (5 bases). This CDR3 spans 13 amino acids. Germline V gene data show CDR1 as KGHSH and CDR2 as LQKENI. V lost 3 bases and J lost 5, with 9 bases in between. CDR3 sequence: CASSPRQQDTQYF. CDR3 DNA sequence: TGTGCCAGCTCACCCCGACAGCAAGATACGCAGTATTTT.

CDR3 amino acids: CASSAAQSTYEQYF. CDR3 bases: TGCGCCAGCAGCGCGGCGCAGTCTACCTACGAGCAGTACTTC. This chain uses TRBV5-1 with TRBJ2-7; unclear D gene. Trimming shortened V by 4 bases and J by 2 bases, and 13 bases separated the two germline ends. This CDR3 contains 14 residues. The germline gives CDR1 SGHRS, CDR2 YFSETQ. Filled out from reference TRBV5-1 and TRBJ2-7, the complete variable domain reads KAGVTQTPRYLIKTRGQQVTLSCSPISGHRSVSWYQQTPGQGLQFLFEYFSETQRNKGNFPGRFSGRQFSNSRSEMNVSTLELGDSALYLCASSAAQSTYEQYFGPGTRLTVT.

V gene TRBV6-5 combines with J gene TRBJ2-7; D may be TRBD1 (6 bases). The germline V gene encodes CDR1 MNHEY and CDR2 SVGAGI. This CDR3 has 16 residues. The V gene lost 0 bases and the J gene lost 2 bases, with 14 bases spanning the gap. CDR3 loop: CASSYSTGHGAYEQYF. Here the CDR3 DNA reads TGTGCCAGCAGTTACTCGACGGGACACGGGGCCTACGAGCAGTACTTC.

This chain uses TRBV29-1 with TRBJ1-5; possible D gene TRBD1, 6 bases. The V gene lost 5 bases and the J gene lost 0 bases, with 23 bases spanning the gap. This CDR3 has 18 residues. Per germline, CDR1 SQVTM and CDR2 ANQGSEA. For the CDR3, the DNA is TGCAGCGTTATTGTGGGGACAAGGGGCCCTTATAGCAATCAGCCCCAGCATTTT. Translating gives CSVIVGTRGPYSNQPQHF.

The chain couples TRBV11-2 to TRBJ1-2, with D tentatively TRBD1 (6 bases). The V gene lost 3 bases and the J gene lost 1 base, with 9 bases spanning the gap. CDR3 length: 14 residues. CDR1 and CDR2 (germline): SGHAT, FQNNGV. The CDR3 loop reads CASSLRGGNYGYTF. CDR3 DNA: TGTGCCAGCAGCTTGAGGGGGGGTAACTATGGCTACACCTTC.

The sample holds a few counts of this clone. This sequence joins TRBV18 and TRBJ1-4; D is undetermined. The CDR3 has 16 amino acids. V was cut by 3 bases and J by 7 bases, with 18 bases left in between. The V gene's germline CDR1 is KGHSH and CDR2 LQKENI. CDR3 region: CASSPLAVPPGEKLFF. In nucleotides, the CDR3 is TGTGCCAGCTCACCCCTGGCGGTCCCCCCGGGTGAAAAACTGTTTTTT.

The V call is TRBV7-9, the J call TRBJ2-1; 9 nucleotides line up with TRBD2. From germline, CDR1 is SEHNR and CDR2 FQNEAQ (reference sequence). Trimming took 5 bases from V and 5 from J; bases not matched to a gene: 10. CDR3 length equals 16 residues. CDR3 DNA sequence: TGTGCCAGCAGCACACTAGCGGGTTCCTCTCACAATGAGCAGTTCTTC. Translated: CASSTLAGSSHNEQFF.

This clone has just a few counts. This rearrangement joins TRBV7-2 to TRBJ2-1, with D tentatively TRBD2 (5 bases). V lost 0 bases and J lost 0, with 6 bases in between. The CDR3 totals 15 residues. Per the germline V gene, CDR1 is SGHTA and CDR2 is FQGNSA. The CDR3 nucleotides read TGTGCCAGCAGCTTAGCGGGGAGCTCCTACAATGAGCAGTTCTTC. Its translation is CASSLAGSSYNEQFF.

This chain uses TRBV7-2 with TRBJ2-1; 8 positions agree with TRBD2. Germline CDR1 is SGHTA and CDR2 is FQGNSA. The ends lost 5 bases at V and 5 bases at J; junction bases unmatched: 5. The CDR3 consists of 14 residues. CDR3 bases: TGTGCCAGCAGCCGGGGGGGTAGCGACAATGAGCAGTTCTTC. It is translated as CASSRGGSDNEQFF.

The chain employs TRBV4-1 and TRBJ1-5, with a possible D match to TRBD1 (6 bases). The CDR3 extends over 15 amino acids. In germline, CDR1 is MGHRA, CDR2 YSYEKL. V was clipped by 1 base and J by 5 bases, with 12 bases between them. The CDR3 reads CASSQATGPDQPQHF. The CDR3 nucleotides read TGCGCCAGCAGCCAAGCCACAGGGCCGGATCAGCCCCAGCATTTT.

The CDR3 nucleotides are TGTGCCAGCAGCCTCGCTTCCGGGACAGGGGGTGAAAAACTGTTTTTT. This sequence encodes CASSLASGTGGEKLFF. The rearrangement uses TRBV21-1 and TRBJ1-4; the table's D call, TRBD1, has no DNA check behind it. TRBV21-1 is a pseudogene. The CDR3 is 16 residues long.

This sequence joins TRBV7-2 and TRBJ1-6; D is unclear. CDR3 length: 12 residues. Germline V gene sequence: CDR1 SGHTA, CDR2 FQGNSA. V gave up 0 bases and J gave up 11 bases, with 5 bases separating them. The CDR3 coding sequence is TGTGCCAGCAGCTTAGCCGGTCCACCCCTCCACTTT. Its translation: CASSLAGPPLHF.

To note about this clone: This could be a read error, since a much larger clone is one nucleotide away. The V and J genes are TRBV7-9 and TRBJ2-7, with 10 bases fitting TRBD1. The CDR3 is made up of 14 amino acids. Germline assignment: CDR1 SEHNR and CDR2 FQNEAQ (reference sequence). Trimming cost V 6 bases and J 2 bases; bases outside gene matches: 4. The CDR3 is CASRPGQGAYEQYF. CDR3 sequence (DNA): TGTGCCAGCAGACCCGGACAGGGGGCCTACGAGCAGTACTTC.